What follows are 18 T cell receptor beta chains derived from one specimen sequenced in a study of blood T cell repertoires in COVID-19. The repertoire was sequenced with immunoSEQ multiplex PCR; TCRdb's copy has only in-frame clones and lacks some. The profile covers 150,000 or so clones, with just over 85% appearing a single time and 5.5% to 8% taken by the ten largest. Source material: peripheral blood. Receptor source: a man in his fifties with active or convalescent COVID-19.

V usage is TRBV27 and J usage is TRBJ1-1; 7 bases map to TRBD1. Germline loops: CDR1 MNHEY, CDR2 SMNVEV (reference sequence). This CDR3 has 14 residues. The V segment lost 5 bases and the J segment 5 bases; nucleotides outside the gene matches: 8. The CDR3, as DNA: TGTGCCAGCAGTCCGTGGGACAGCGGGACTGAAGCTTTCTTT. This translates into CASSPWDSGTEAFF.

About this clone: The sample contains more than one DNA sequence encoding this CDR3. This chain uses TRBV19 with TRBJ1-5; perhaps TRBD1 as D (6 bases). V gave up 6 bases and J gave up 0 bases, with 9 bases separating them. CDR3 length equals 14 residues. The germline CDR1 and CDR2 sequences are LNHDA and SQIVND (reference sequence). CDR3 protein: CASSRGFSNQPQHF. The DNA for the CDR3 is TGTGCCAGTAGCAGGGGCTTTAGCAATCAGCCCCAGCATTTT.

The rearrangement links TRBV19 to TRBJ2-1, with D tentatively TRBD1 (6 bases). The V end lost 5 bases, the J end lost 4 bases, and 12 bases lay between the germline ends. The CDR3 is made up of 14 amino acids. Germline CDR1 and CDR2: LNHDA and SQIVND (reference sequence). The CDR3 DNA sequence: TGTGCCAGTAGTCACCAGGGGACATACAATGAGCAGTTCTTC. Its translation is CASSHQGTYNEQFF.

The rearrangement links TRBV7-2 to TRBJ2-7; 12 bases agree with TRBD2. Germline CDR1 SGHTA, CDR2 FQGNSA. V dropped 3 bases and J dropped 2; count of bases not matched to a gene: 11. The CDR3 has 18 residues. In nucleotides, the CDR3 is TGTGCCAGCAGCTTTGTAGGACTAGCGGGGATATCCGCCTACGAGCAGTACTTC. It codes for CASSFVGLAGISAYEQYF.

The chain recombines TRBV24-1 with TRBJ1-2, with 10 bases matching TRBD1. V trimming: 4 bases; J trimming: 6 bases; junction bases outside the gene matches: 4. This CDR3 is built from 14 residues. CDR1 and CDR2 from the germline V gene are KGHDR and SFDVKD. CDR3 sequence: CATSDVDRGHGYTF. For the CDR3, the DNA is TGTGCCACCAGTGACGTAGACAGGGGGCATGGCTACACCTTC.

This clone was picked up a small number of times. The rearrangement uses TRBV4-3 and TRBJ1-3; 9 bases are a match to TRBD1. This CDR3 region has 16 residues. V gave up 3 bases and J gave up 0 bases; unmatched junction bases: 3. Germline V gene sequence: CDR1 LGHNA, CDR2 YSLEER. DNA of the CDR3: TGCGCCAGCAGCCAGGAGACAGGGGGCTCTGGAAACACCATATATTTT. It specifies CASSQETGGSGNTIYF.

The chain couples TRBV4-1 to TRBJ2-5, with 8 positions matching TRBD2. After removal of 4 bases from V and 2 bases from J, the junction contained 6 bases not matched to a gene. Germline V gene data show CDR1 as MGHRA and CDR2 as YSYEKL. The CDR3 sequence is 15 residues long. The CDR3 sequence is CASSLRLATQETQYF. CDR3 DNA sequence: TGCGCCAGCAGCCTCCGACTAGCGACACAAGAGACCCAGTACTTC.

CDR3 in amino acids: CASSSRDRGLGYTF. The CDR3 DNA follows: TGCGCCAGCAGCTCCCGGGACAGGGGGCTTGGCTACACCTTC. The genes are TRBV5-1 and TRBJ1-2, with 12 bases identical to TRBD1. This CDR3 is built from 14 residues. V shed 3 bases and J 7 bases; nucleotides not matched to a gene: 4. CDR1 and CDR2 from the germline V gene are SGHRS and YFSETQ.

V usage is TRBV7-3 and J usage is TRBJ1-5; the match to TRBD1 covers 8 bases. Per the germline V gene, CDR1 is SGHTA and CDR2 is FQGTGA. V gave up 5 bases and J gave up 5 bases; unmatched junction bases: 2. This CDR3 is built from 13 residues. The CDR3 loop reads CASSPDRDQPQHF. As DNA, the CDR3 is TGTGCCAGCAGCCCGGACAGGGATCAGCCCCAGCATTTT.

The J gene is TRBJ1-5, the V gene TRBV27; perhaps TRBD1 as D (6 bases). The CDR3 extends over 21 amino acids. Trimming cost V 1 base and J 7 bases, with 32 bases left between them. Germline CDR1 is MNHEY and CDR2 is SMNVEV (reference sequence). CDR3 amino acids: CASSLLGGRRNTEKVRQPQHF. The CDR3 nucleotides are TGTGCCAGCAGTTTATTAGGGGGTCGCCGGAACACAGAAAAGGTTAGGCAGCCCCAGCATTTT.

The chain couples TRBV5-4 to TRBJ2-1, with 9 bases identical to TRBD1. The CDR3 sequence is 16 residues long. With V trimmed by 4 bases and J by 7 bases, 12 bases remained unmatched. Germline V gene sequence: CDR1 SGHNT, CDR2 YYREEE (reference sequence). CDR3 amino acids: CASSGRLGQGSNEQFF. The CDR3 DNA follows: TGTGCCAGCAGCGGGCGTCTGGGACAGGGCTCGAATGAGCAGTTCTTC.

The chain uses TRBV6-4 and TRBJ1-5; D perhaps matches TRBD1 (5 bases). V gave up 6 bases and J gave up 3 bases, with 12 bases separating them. CDR3 length: 14 amino acids. Germline CDR1 reads MRHNA; CDR2 reads SNTAGT. CDR3 bases: TGTGCCAGCAGACGGGGGGACCCCAATCAGCCCCAGCATTTT. It codes for CASRRGDPNQPQHF.

V is TRBV6-2 or TRBV6-3 and J is TRBJ1-2, with unresolved D. The ends were cut back, 4 bases at V and 7 bases at J, with 13 bases in the middle. The CDR3 is made up of 13 amino acids. Germline V gene lookup returns CDR1 MNHEY and CDR2 SVGEGT. As DNA, the CDR3 is TGTGCCAGCAGTTCGACATCTTCAGGTGGCTACACCTTC. This encodes CASSSTSSGGYTF.

The chain recombines TRBV2 with TRBJ1-2; 11 nucleotides agree with TRBD1. From germline, CDR1 is SNHLY and CDR2 FYNNEI. Trimming removed 6 bases from V and 3 bases from J; junction bases left unmatched: 6. CDR3 length: 15 amino acids. The CDR3: CASRTGQGEYYGYTF. The CDR3 nucleotides are TGTGCCAGCAGGACGGGACAGGGGGAATACTATGGCTACACCTTC.

The rearrangement uses TRBV19 and TRBJ2-3; 10 bases match TRBD2. The V segment lost 4 bases and the J segment 2 bases; nucleotides outside the gene matches: 6. The CDR3 is 16 amino acids. Germline V gives CDR1 LNHDA, CDR2 SQIVND (reference sequence). The CDR3 bases are TGTGCCAGTAGTAGGGAGACTAGCGGGTACACAGATACGCAGTATTTT. Translated: CASSRETSGYTDTQYF.

This chain connects TRBV19 to TRBJ1-2; the D gene is possibly TRBD1 (6 bases). Germline V gene data show CDR1 as LNHDA and CDR2 as SQIVND (reference sequence). The CDR3 is 14 residues long. Trimming pared 4 bases from V and 7 bases from J, leaving 16 bases between. CDR3 in DNA: TGTGCCAGTAGTACTACCGGGGGGGCCGTTGGCTACACCTTC. This encodes CASSTTGGAVGYTF.

This sequence joins TRBV5-1 and TRBJ2-3; TRBD2 matches at 9 bases. From germline, CDR1 is SGHRS and CDR2 YFSETQ. The CDR3 covers 16 residues. The J segment lost 5 bases and the V segment lost 0 bases, leaving 7 bases of the junction unmatched. The CDR3 reads CASSLDGGRAKDTQYF. CDR3 coding DNA: TGCGCCAGCAGCTTGGACGGCGGGAGGGCCAAAGATACGCAGTATTTT.

The rearrangement links TRBV2 to TRBJ2-2; 7 bases are shared with TRBD1. The ends lost 7 bases at V and 5 bases at J; junction bases unmatched: 4. The CDR3 has 13 residues. Germline loops: CDR1 SNHLY, CDR2 FYNNEI. CDR3 amino acids: CASNSQGTGELFF. Written as DNA, the CDR3 is TGTGCCAGCAATTCACAGGGGACCGGGGAGCTGTTTTTT.